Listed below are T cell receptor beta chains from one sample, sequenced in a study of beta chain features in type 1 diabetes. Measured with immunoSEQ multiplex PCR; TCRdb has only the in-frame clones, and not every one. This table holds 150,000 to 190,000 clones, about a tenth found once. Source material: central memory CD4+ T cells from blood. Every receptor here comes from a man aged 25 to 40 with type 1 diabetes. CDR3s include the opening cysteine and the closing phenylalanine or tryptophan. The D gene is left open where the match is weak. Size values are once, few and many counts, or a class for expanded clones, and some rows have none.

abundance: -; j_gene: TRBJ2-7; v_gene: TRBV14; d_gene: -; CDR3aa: CASSQVTTPMGSYEQYF; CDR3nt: TGTGCCAGCAGCCAAGTAACTACCCCGATGGGTTCCTACGAGCAGTACTTC
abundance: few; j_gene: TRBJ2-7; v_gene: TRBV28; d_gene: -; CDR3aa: CASSSGAGPAYEQYF; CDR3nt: TGTGCCAGCAGTTCCGGGGCGGGACCGGCCTACGAGCAGTACTTC
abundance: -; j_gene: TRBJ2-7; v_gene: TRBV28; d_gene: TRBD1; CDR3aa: CASRVTGALNEQYF; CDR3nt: TGTGCCAGCAGGGTGACAGGGGCCCTTAACGAGCAGTACTTC
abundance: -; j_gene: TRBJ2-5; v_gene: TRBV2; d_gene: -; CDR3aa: CASGLVETQYF; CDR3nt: TGTGCCAGCGGCCTCGTGGAGACCCAGTACTTC
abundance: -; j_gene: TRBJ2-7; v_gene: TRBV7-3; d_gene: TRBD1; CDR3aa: CASSLTGTALQYF; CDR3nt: TGTGCCAGCAGCTTAACGGGGACAGCGTTGCAGTACTTC
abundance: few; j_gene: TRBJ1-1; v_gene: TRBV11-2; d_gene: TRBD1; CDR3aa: CASSPGQGLGTEAFF; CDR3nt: TGTGCCAGCAGCCCGGGACAGGGGCTCGGCACTGAAGCTTTCTTT
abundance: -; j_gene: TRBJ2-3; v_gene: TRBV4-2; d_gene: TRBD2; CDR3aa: CASSQDGASGKRDTQYF; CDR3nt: TGTGCCAGCAGCCAAGATGGAGCTAGCGGGAAAAGAGATACGCAGTATTTT
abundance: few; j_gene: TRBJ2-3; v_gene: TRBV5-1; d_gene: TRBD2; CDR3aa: CASSILGLAGGPDTQYF; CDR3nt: TGCGCCAGCAGCATCCTGGGACTAGCGGGAGGTCCAGATACGCAGTATTTT
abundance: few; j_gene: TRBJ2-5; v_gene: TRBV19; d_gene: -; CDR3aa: CASGGQETQYF; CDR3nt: TGTGCCAGCGGCGGGCAAGAGACCCAGTACTTC
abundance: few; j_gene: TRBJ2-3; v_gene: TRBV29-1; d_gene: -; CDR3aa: CSVGQTNTDTQYF; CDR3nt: TGCAGCGTTGGACAGACAAACACAGATACGCAGTATTTT
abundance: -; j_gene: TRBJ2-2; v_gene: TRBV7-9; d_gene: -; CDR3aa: CASSRETGRWNTGELFF; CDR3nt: TGTGCCAGCAGCCGCGAAACAGGGCGTTGGAACACCGGGGAGCTGTTTTTT
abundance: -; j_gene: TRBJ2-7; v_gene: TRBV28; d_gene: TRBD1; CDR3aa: CASTTTGDEQYF; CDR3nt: TGTGCCAGCACCACCACAGGGGACGAGCAGTACTTC
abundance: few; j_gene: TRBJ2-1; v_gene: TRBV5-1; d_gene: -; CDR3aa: CASSLGRDRSQEQFF; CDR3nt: TGCGCCAGCAGCTTGGGGCGGGACCGCTCCCAAGAGCAGTTCTTC
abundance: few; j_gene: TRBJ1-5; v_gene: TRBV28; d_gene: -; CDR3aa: CASRSPQGQPQHF; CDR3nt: TGTGCCAGCAGGAGCCCACAGGGCCAGCCCCAGCATTTT
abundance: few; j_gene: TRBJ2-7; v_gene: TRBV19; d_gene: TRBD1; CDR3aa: CASSTTGSKEQYF; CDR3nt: TGTGCCAGTAGTACGACAGGGTCAAAAGAGCAGTACTTC
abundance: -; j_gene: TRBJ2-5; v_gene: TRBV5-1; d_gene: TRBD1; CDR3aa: CASWGQGKETQYF; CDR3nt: TGCGCCAGCTGGGGACAGGGGAAGGAGACCCAGTACTTC
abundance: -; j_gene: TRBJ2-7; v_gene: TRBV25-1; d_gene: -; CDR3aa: CASRGQFYEQYF; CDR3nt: TGTGCCAGCAGAGGACAGTTCTACGAGCAGTACTTC
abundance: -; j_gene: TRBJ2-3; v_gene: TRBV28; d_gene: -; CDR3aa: CASSSPSFLQRADTQYF; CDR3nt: TGTGCCAGCAGTTCCCCCTCTTTTTTACAGAGGGCAGATACGCAGTATTTT
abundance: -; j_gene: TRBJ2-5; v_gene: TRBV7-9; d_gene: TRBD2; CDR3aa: CASSSLAGGPRWLTETQYF; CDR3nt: TGTGCCAGCAGCTCGCTAGCGGGAGGGCCTCGGTGGTTAACAGAGACCCAGTACTTC
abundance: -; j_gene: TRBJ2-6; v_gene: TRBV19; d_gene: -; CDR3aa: CASSIFASGANVLTF; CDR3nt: TGTGCCAGTAGTATCTTTGCGTCTGGGGCCAACGTCCTGACTTTC
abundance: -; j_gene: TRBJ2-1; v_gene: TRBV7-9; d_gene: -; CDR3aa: CASSPSYNEQFF; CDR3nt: TGTGCCAGCAGCCCATCATACAATGAGCAGTTCTTC
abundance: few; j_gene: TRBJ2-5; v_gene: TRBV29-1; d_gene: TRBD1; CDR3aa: CSVWTGGETQYF; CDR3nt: TGCAGCGTGTGGACAGGGGGCGAGACCCAGTACTTC
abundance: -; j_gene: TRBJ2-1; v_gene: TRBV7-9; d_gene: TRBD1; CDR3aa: CASSLPGQGRNEQFF; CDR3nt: TGTGCCAGCAGCTTGCCGGGACAGGGCCGAAATGAGCAGTTCTTC
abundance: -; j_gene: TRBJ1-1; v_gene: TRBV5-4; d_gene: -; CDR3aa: CASSSTKRLNTEAFF; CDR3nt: TGTGCCAGCAGCTCTACTAAGAGACTGAACACTGAAGCTTTCTTT
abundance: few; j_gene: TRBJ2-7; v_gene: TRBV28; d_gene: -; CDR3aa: CASSLSVRPSYEQYF; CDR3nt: TGTGCCAGCAGTCTCAGTGTCCGTCCATCCTACGAGCAGTACTTC
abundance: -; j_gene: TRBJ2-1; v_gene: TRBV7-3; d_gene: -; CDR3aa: CASSFMRGEQFF; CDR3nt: TGTGCCAGCAGCTTCATGCGGGGTGAGCAGTTCTTC
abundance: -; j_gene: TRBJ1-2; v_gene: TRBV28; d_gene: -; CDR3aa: CATHRSYGYTF; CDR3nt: TGTGCCACCCACAGGAGTTATGGCTACACCTTC
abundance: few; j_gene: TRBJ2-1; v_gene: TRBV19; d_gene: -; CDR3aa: CASSILASAPYNEQFF; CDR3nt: TGTGCCAGTAGTATCCTGGCTAGCGCCCCCTACAATGAGCAGTTCTTC
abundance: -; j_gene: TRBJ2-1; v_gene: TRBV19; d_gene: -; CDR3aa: CASSGGGYNEQFF; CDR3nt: TGTGCCAGTAGTGGAGGAGGGTACAATGAGCAGTTCTTC
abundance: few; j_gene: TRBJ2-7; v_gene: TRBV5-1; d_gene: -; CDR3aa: CASSFSGSSYEQYF; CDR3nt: TGCGCCAGCAGCTTTTCGGGGTCATCCTACGAGCAGTACTTC
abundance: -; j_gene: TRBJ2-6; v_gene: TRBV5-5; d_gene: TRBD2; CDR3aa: CASSLADGANVLTF; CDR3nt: TGTGCCAGCAGCCTAGCGGACGGGGCCAACGTCCTGACTTTC
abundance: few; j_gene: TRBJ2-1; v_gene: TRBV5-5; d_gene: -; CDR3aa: CASSLETVYNEQFF; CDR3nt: TGTGCCAGCAGCTTGGAGACAGTCTACAATGAGCAGTTCTTC
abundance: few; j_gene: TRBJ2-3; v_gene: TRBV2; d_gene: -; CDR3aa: CASSEVGYGTDTQYF; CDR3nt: TGTGCCAGCAGTGAAGTCGGTTACGGCACAGATACGCAGTATTTT
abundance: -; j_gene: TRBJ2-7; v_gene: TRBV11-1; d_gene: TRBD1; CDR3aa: CASSRTGYEQYF; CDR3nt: TGCGCCAGCAGCCGGACAGGATACGAGCAGTACTTC